The subject of this entry is one TCR beta chain. The data derive from a study of blood T cell repertoires in COVID-19. Study-level background: Material from acute and convalescent COVID-19 was sourced from the United States, Italy and Spain. PBMCs, B-cell-depleted T cells, or T cells were the source of the cDNA or gDNA that made up the material.

The data were produced by immunoSEQ multiplex PCR, yet TCRdb's version contains in-frame clones alone and is incomplete. The table shows approximately 430,000 clones, with about nine tenths occurring only once. This CDR3 is built from 14 residues. Per germline, CDR1 LNHDA and CDR2 SQIVND (reference sequence). With 6 bases removed from V and 0 bases from J, the gap between germline ends came to 11 bases. Sequenced: peripheral blood. This sequence was found in a woman under 40 with active or convalescent COVID-19. This sequence joins TRBV19 and TRBJ1-1; a possible D gene is TRBD1 (6 bases). In nucleotides, the CDR3 is TGTGCCAGTAGCCGGACAGATTTGAACACTGAAGCTTTCTTT. As protein: CASSRTDLNTEAFF.